This T cell receptor (beta chain) emerged from a study of Tregs in tolerant kidney transplant recipients (dated by TCRdb to the late 2010s). Some background on the complete study: The transplants used related donors with nonmyeloablative bone marrow transplantation, and mixed chimerism in the human trials was transient. The study applied TCRbeta sequencing to find donor-specific regulatory T cells before combined kidney and bone marrow transplantation and then followed those same cells after transplant.

The sample's time point label, in plain terms: blood sample drawn before combined kidney and bone marrow transplant. Unstimulated Tregs (CD4+CD25+CD127-), CD4+ non-Tregs (CD4+CD25-), CD4 and CD8 cells were FACS-sorted from thawed PBMCs. Thawed PBMCs were rested overnight at 37 degrees C with 150 to 200 IU/ml IL-2 before Treg sorting. 4 combined kidney and bone marrow transplant recipients from the ITN036ST trial were included as patients, and samples were available only from these trial subjects. Healthy control blood was separated into PBMCs by Ficoll density gradient and cryopreserved, and patient PBMCs were collected both before and after transplant. For TCRbeta CDR3 sequencing, genomic DNA from the sorted cells was extracted using the QIAGEN DNeasy Blood and Tissue Kit. Through immunoSEQ, high-throughput TCRbeta CDR3 sequencing was done commercially, including PCR amplification with internal controls and bias correction. Concerning the study's data processing: A unique productive TCRbeta sequence was defined by the CDR3 nucleotide sequence when primers matched, and otherwise by the CDR3 amino acid sequence together with the Vbeta and Jbeta genes. To correct for sorting error, sequences found in more than one sorted population at a frequency ratio of 2:1 or less were discarded, and the remaining shared sequences were assigned to the population with the higher frequency. Sequences were defined as donor-reactive when expanded at least 5-fold in CFSE-low cells versus unstimulated cells and present at a frequency of at least 0.01% in CFSE-low cells. Jensen-Shannon divergence calculated on the top 100 TCRbeta sequences ranked by frequency was used to measure repertoire divergence. For samples with multiple sequencing runs, sorting error was corrected in each run separately before the runs were combined. TCRdb mirrors the immuneACCESS table, restricted to in-frame sequences. Some clones are absent from its copies; in checked studies, under half trace to an unresolved V gene, and the reason for the others is unknown. V, J and clone size are those of that table, while D and trimming were read from the DNA. Here the sample has under 95,000 clones; roughly 90% occur a single time. In total, the top ten clones hold about 0.34% of the sample.

The investigation overall reported the following: Because the PCR primers were changed over time for some patients, nucleotide-level comparison could not be performed across the samples from those patients. Expanding Tregs with activated donor B cells appeared to identify the most biologically relevant and donor-specific TCRbeta repertoire. The study was constrained by small patient numbers, and validation of the findings is required in larger populations and under other immunosuppression protocols. In tolerant patients, the expansion of donor-specific Tregs was greater than global Treg expansion, suggesting that the expansion was antigen-driven rather than nonspecific. Although technical replication error seemed to be minimal, the question of biological reproducibility was not addressed directly.

Note on this clone: What antigen it recognizes has not been identified. No clone much larger than this one lies a single base away; base qualities are absent.

The CDR3 holds 14 amino acids from the cysteine to the phenylalanine. Only the CDR3 region is kept as DNA, spanning 42 bases read in frame from base 1. CDR1 and CDR2, per the germline V gene, are SQVTM and ANQGSEA. V and J are truncated by 6 bases and 1 base respectively, leaving an intervening sequence of 10 bases. The material sequenced was Tregs from blood, taken before the transplant. The chain was built from TRBV29-1 and TRBJ2-6, with a tentative D gene TRBD1 over 6 matching bases. This TCR was recovered from a human donor who received a combined kidney and bone marrow transplant. The nucleotide sequence is given as TGCAGCGTCCTGACAGGTTCTGGGGCCAACGTCCTGACTTTC. Its translation reads: CSVLTGSGANVLTF.